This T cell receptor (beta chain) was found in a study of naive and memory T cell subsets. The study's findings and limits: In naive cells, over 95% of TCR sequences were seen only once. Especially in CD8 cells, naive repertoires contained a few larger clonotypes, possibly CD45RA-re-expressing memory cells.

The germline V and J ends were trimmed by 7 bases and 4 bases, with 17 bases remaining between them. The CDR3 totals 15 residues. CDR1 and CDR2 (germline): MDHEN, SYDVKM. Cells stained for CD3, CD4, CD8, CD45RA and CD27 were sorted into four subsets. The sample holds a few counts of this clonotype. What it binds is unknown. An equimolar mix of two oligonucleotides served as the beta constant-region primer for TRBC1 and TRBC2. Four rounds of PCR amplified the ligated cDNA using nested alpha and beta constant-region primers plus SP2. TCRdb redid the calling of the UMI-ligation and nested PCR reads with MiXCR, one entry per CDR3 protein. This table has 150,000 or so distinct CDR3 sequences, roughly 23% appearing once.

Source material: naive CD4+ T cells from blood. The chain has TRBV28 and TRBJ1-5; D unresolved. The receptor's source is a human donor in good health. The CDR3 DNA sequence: TGTGCCAGCACCCCAACTCGAGGTATGAATCAGCCCCAGCATTTT. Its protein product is CASTPTRGMNQPQHF.